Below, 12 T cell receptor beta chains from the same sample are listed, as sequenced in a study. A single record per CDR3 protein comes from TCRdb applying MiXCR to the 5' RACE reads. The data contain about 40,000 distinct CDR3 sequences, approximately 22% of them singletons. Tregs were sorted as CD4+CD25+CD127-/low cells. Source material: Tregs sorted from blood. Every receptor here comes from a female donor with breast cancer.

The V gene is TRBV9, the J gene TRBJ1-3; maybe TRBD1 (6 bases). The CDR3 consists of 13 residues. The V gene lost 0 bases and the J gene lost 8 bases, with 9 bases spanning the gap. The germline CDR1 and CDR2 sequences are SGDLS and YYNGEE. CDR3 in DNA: TGTGCCAGCAGCGTAGAGGGGGGTGACACCATATATTTT. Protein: CASSVEGGDTIYF.

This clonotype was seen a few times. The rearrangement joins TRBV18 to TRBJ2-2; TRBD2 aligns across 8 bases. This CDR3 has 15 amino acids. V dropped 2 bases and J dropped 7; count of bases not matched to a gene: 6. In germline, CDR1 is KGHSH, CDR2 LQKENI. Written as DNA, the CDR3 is TGTGCCAGCTCACCAAAAGCGGGAGAGGACGGGGAGCTGTTTTTT. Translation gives CASSPKAGEDGELFF.

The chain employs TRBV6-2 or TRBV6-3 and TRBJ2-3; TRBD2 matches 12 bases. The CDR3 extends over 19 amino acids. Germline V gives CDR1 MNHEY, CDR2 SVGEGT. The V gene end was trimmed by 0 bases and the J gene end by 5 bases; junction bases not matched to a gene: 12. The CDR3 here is CASSYSASGRADRRDTQYF. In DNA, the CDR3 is TGTGCCAGCAGTTACTCGGCTAGCGGGAGGGCCGATAGGCGAGATACGCAGTATTTT.

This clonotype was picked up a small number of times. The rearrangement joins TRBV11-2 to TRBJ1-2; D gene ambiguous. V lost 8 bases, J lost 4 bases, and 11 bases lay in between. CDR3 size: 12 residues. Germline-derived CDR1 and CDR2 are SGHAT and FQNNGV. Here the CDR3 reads CASQTGAYGYTF. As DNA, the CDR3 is TGTGCCAGCCAAACTGGCGCCTATGGCTACACCTTC.

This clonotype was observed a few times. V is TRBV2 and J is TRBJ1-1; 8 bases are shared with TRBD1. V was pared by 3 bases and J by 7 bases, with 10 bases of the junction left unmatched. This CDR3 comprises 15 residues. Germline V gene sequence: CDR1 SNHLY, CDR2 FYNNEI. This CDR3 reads CASSEGRGPFLEAFF. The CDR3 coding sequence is TGTGCCAGCAGTGAGGGCAGGGGGCCGTTTCTTGAAGCTTTCTTT.

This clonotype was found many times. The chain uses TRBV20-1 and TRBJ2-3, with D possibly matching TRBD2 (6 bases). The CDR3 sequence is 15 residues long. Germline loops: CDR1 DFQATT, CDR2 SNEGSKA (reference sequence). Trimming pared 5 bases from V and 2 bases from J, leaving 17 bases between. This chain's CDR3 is CSAAGGASLTDTQYF. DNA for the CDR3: TGCAGTGCTGCCGGAGGGGCCTCCCTCACAGATACGCAGTATTTT.

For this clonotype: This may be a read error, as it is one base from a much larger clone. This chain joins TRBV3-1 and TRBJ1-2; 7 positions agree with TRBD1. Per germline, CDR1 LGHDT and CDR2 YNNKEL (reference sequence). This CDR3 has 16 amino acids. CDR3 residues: CAGSPKLNRGTYGYTF. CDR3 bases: TGTGCCGGCAGCCCGAAACTTAACAGGGGTACCTATGGCTACACCTTC.

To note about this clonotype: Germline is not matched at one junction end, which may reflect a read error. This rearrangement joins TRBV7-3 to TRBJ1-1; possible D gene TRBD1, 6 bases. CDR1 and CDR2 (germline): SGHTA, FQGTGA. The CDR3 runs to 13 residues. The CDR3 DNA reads TGTGCCAACAGCCCGAATCACAGGGATGAAGCTTTCTTT. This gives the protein CANSPNHRDEAFF. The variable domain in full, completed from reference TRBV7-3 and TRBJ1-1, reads GAGVSQTPSNKVTEKGKYVELRCDPISGHTALYWYRQSLGQGPEFLIYFQGTGAADDSGLPNDRFFAVRPEGSVSTLKIQRTERGDSAVYLCANSPNHRDEAFFGQGTRLTVV.

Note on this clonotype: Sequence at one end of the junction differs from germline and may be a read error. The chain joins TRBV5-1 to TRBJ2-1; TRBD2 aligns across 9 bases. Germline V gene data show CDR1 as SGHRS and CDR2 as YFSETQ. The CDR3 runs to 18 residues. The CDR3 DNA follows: TGCGTCAGCAGCTTACCTAGCGGGAAGGGCGGCTCCTACAATGAGCAGTTCTTC. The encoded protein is CVSSLPSGKGGSYNEQFF. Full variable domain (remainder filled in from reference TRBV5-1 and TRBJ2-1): KAGVTQTPRYLIKTRGQQVTLSCSPISGHRSVSWYQQTPGQGLQFLFEYFSETQRNKGNFPGRFSGRQFSNSRSEMNVSTLELGDSALYLCVSSLPSGKGGSYNEQFFGPGTRLTVL.

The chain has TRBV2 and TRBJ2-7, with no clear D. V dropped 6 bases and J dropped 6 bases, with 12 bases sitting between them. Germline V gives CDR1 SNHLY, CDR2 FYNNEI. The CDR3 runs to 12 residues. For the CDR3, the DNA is TGTGCCAGCAGCCCCGGAGTCTCCGAGCAGTACTTC. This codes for CASSPGVSEQYF.

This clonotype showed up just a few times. Written as DNA, the CDR3 is TGTGCCTCTAGCGGGAGAAACAATGAGCAGTTCTTC. Residues: CASSGRNNEQFF. The V call is TRBV27, the J call TRBJ2-1; 10 positions agree with TRBD2. The germline V gene has CDR1 MNHEY and CDR2 SMNVEV (reference sequence). The ends lost 11 bases at V and 5 bases at J; junction bases unmatched: 3. This CDR3 region has 12 residues.

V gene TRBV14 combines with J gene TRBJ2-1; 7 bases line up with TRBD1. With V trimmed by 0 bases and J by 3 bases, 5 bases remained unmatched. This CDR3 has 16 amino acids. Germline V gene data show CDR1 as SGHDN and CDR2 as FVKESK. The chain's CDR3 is CASSQDGQDYYNEQFF. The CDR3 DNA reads TGTGCCAGCAGCCAAGACGGACAGGATTACTACAATGAGCAGTTCTTC.